These 25 T cell receptor beta chains came from one sample sequenced in a study of PD-L1 blockade in urothelial cancer. Time point meaning: pretreatment peripheral blood. TCRdb's table, derived via immunoSEQ multiplex PCR, lists solely in-frame clones and lacks some. The sample contains roughly 49,000 clones, roughly 86% of which appear only once. Sample: PBMCs, taken around atezolizumab (anti-PD-L1) treatment. Source of these receptors: a man aged 60-69 years with urothelial cancer.

The chain is built from TRBV19 and TRBJ2-7; TRBD1 agrees at 8 bases. Unmatched junction bases numbered 8, after V lost 7 bases and J lost 6 bases. CDR3 length equals 13 residues. Germline V gene lookup returns CDR1 LNHDA and CDR2 SQIVND (reference sequence). The CDR3 region is CASNFRTGLEQYF. CDR3 in DNA: TGTGCCAGTAATTTCCGGACAGGGCTCGAGCAGTACTTC.

The V and J genes are TRBV9 and TRBJ2-2; the D gene is possibly TRBD1 (5 bases). Germline loops: CDR1 SGDLS, CDR2 YYNGEE. With 4 bases removed from V and 3 bases from J, the gap between germline ends came to 13 bases. This CDR3 spans 15 amino acids. The CDR3 protein is CASSLQDRDTGELFF. The CDR3 DNA is TGTGCCAGCAGCCTACAGGATCGAGACACCGGGGAGCTGTTTTTT. The whole variable domain, remainder taken from reference TRBV9 and TRBJ2-2, is DSGVTQTPKHLITATGQRVTLRCSPRSGDLSVYWYQQSLDQGLQFLIQYYNGEERAKGNILERFSAQQFPDLHSELNLSSLELGDSALYFCASSLQDRDTGELFFGEGSRLTVL.

This sequence joins TRBV6-1 and TRBJ1-5; unclear D gene. V gave up 9 bases and J gave up 2 bases, with 17 bases separating them. Germline CDR1 is MNHNS and CDR2 is SASEGT. This CDR3 spans 15 amino acids. The CDR3 protein is CASVGGVLGNQPQHF. In DNA, the CDR3 is TGTGCCAGTGTAGGCGGGGTTCTTGGCAATCAGCCCCAGCATTTT.

The chain combines TRBV18 with TRBJ1-5; 12 positions agree with TRBD1. V lost 3 bases to trimming and J lost 7 bases; unmatched junction nucleotides: 4. Germline CDR1 KGHSH, CDR2 LQKENI. The CDR3 has 15 amino acids. In DNA, the CDR3 is TGTGCCAGCTCACCGGGACAGGGGGCAGGGCAGCCCCAGCATTTT. Encoded protein: CASSPGQGAGQPQHF.

The chain carries TRBV5-1 and TRBJ2-7; 8 bases are a match to TRBD1. V lost 3 bases, J lost 1 base, and 3 bases stayed unmatched. Germline lookup yields CDR1 SGHRS and CDR2 YFSETQ. The CDR3 extends over 14 amino acids. CDR3 region: CASSSRTGSYEQYF. In DNA, the CDR3 is TGCGCCAGCAGCTCCCGGACAGGGTCCTACGAGCAGTACTTC.

J is TRBJ1-2 and V is TRBV5-4; no firm D call. CDR3 size: 13 residues. V was cut by 0 bases and J by 5 bases, with 8 bases left in between. Germline lookup yields CDR1 SGHNT and CDR2 YYREEE (reference sequence). CDR3 sequence reads: CASSLDRVYGYTF. CDR3 in DNA: TGTGCCAGCAGCTTGGACAGAGTGTATGGCTACACCTTC.

The chain employs TRBV7-9 and TRBJ2-3; D uncertain. This CDR3 is built from 13 residues. V was pared by 3 bases and J by 5 bases, with 9 bases between. CDR1 is SEHNR and CDR2 is FQNEAQ in the germline V gene (reference sequence). The CDR3 DNA sequence: TGTGCCAGCAGCTTCCCCGTCGGAGATACGCAGTATTTT. It specifies CASSFPVGDTQYF.

The chain uses TRBV27 and TRBJ2-6; D perhaps matches TRBD1 (6 bases). With 6 bases removed from V and 2 bases from J, the gap between germline ends came to 14 bases. This CDR3 is built from 16 residues. CDR1 is MNHEY and CDR2 is SMNVEV in the germline V gene (reference sequence). CDR3 sequence reads: CASRGHPSPGANVLTF. The CDR3 DNA sequence: TGTGCCAGCAGGGGACACCCCTCACCTGGGGCCAACGTCCTGACTTTC.

V and J are TRBV10-3 and TRBJ2-3, with 10 bases that match TRBD1. Germline V lookup: CDR1 ENHRY, CDR2 SYGVKD. The CDR3 is 16 residues long. V lost 0 bases, J lost 4 bases, and 4 bases stayed unmatched. This CDR3 reads CAISESGTGAADTQYF. The DNA for the CDR3 is TGTGCCATCAGTGAGTCCGGGACAGGGGCCGCAGATACGCAGTATTTT.

The rearrangement links TRBV18 to TRBJ2-7; no clear D gene. Germline CDR1 reads KGHSH; CDR2 reads LQKENI. CDR3 size: 12 residues. Trimming cost V 6 bases and J 5 bases, with 11 bases left between them. In DNA, the CDR3 is TGTGCCAGCTCGTTCAGTCGTGACGAGCAGTACTTC. It is translated as CASSFSRDEQYF.

This chain connects TRBV4-3 to TRBJ2-2, with 7 bases lining up with TRBD1. Trimming removed 0 bases from V and 5 bases from J; junction bases left unmatched: 3. CDR3 length: 15 amino acids. Germline V gives CDR1 LGHNA, CDR2 YSLEER. The CDR3 sequence: CASSQEPTGTGELFF. The CDR3 nucleotides read TGCGCCAGCAGCCAAGAACCGACAGGGACCGGGGAGCTGTTTTTT.

The chain employs TRBV5-1 and TRBJ2-1; 7 nucleotides line up with TRBD2. J gave up 0 bases and V 3 bases, and 6 bases lay outside the gene matches. Germline-derived CDR1 and CDR2 are SGHRS and YFSETQ. The CDR3 sequence is 16 residues long. In nucleotides, the CDR3 is TGCGCCAGCAGCTGGGGGGGGTCCCGCTCCTACAATGAGCAGTTCTTC. It encodes CASSWGGSRSYNEQFF.

The chain employs TRBV6-1 and TRBJ2-3; TRBD2 matches at 11 bases. The CDR3 spans 13 residues. Looked up from germline, CDR1 is MNHNS and CDR2 is SASEGT. The V and J ends lost 8 bases and 10 bases, in that order; junction bases with no gene match: 8. This CDR3 is CASGSSGGRAQYF. CDR3 coding DNA: TGTGCCAGCGGATCTAGCGGGGGGCGGGCGCAGTATTTT.

About this clone itself: At one boundary the junction diverges from the germline segment, which might be a read error. This chain connects TRBV5-1 to TRBJ1-6; weak D call: TRBD1 (6 bases). The V gene's germline CDR1 is SGHRS and CDR2 YFSETQ. This CDR3 is 14 amino acids long. As DNA, the CDR3 is TGTGCCAGCAGTCATAATACAGGGCTTTCACCCCTCCACTTT. Translation gives CASSHNTGLSPLHF.

V gene TRBV6-6 combines with J gene TRBJ2-7, with 7 positions matching TRBD2. V shed 8 bases and J 3 bases; nucleotides not matched to a gene: 7. Germline-derived CDR1 and CDR2 are MNHNY and SVGAGI (reference sequence). The CDR3 covers 13 residues. CDR3 sequence reads: CASWAGGSYEQYF. In nucleotides, the CDR3 is TGTGCCAGCTGGGCTGGCGGGAGCTACGAGCAGTACTTC.

The CDR3 coding sequence is TGTGCCAGCAGTGAGTTAGCCCGTCAATCTTCGGATACGCAGTATTTT. As protein: CASSELARQSSDTQYF. The genes are TRBV6-1 and TRBJ2-3; no firm D call. Germline lookup yields CDR1 MNHNS and CDR2 SASEGT. This CDR3 comprises 16 residues. Trimming stripped 3 bases from V and 6 bases from J, with 19 bases between.

The gene calls are TRBV7-8 and TRBJ2-1, with D tentatively TRBD2 (6 bases). This CDR3 contains 16 residues. Looked up from germline, CDR1 is SGHVS and CDR2 is FQNEAQ. Trimming pared 4 bases from V and 7 bases from J, leaving 20 bases between. DNA of the CDR3: TGTGCCAGCAGCTCTAAGGGCGGGCGGGGAGCTAATGAGCAGTTCTTC. This encodes CASSSKGGRGANEQFF. Complete variable domain (other parts from reference TRBV7-8 and TRBJ2-1): GAGVSQSPRYKVAKRGQDVALRCDPISGHVSLFWYQQALGQGPEFLTYFQNEAQLDKSGLPSDRFFAERPEGSVSTLKIQRTQQEDSAVYLCASSSKGGRGANEQFFGPGTRLTVL.

The rearrangement uses TRBV7-8 and TRBJ1-5, with D perhaps matching TRBD1 (5 bases). Trimming took 5 bases from V and 2 from J, leaving 16 bases between them. The CDR3 covers 16 residues. Germline V gene lookup returns CDR1 SGHVS and CDR2 FQNEAQ. The CDR3 sequence: CASSPTASRGNQPQHF. The DNA for the CDR3 is TGTGCCAGCAGCCCCACAGCTTCCAGGGGCAATCAGCCCCAGCATTTT.

There are a few counts of this clone. V is TRBV30 and J is TRBJ1-1; possibly TRBD1 for D (6 bases). Between the trimmed V and J ends, which lost 4 bases and 6 bases, there was a span of 15 bases. Germline V gene lookup returns CDR1 GTSNPN and CDR2 SVGIG (reference sequence). This CDR3 contains 13 residues. CDR3 residues: CAWKLSGDAEAFF. The CDR3 bases are TGTGCCTGGAAACTATCAGGGGACGCTGAAGCTTTCTTT.

There are a few counts of this clone. The rearrangement links TRBV12-5 to TRBJ2-7, with a possible D match to TRBD1 (5 bases). The CDR3 contains 12 residues. Germline lookup yields CDR1 LGHNT and CDR2 FRNRAP. Trimming cost V 5 bases and J 5 bases, with 10 bases left between them. Here the CDR3 DNA reads TGTGCTAGTGGTGGGGTAGGGGACGAGCAGTACTTC. Its protein product is CASGGVGDEQYF. Drawing the rest from reference TRBV12-5 and TRBJ2-7, the complete variable domain is DARVTQTPRHKVTEMGQEVTMRCQPILGHNTVFWYRQTMMQGLELLAYFRNRAPLDDSGMPKDRFSAEMPDATLATLKIQPSEPRDSAVYFCASGGVGDEQYFGPGTRLTVT.

This clone turned up a few times. The CDR3 here is CASSLRGRISTDTQYF. The CDR3 coding sequence is TGTGCCAGCAGCTTGAGGGGGCGGATTAGCACAGATACGCAGTATTTT. The chain combines TRBV7-2 with TRBJ2-3; 7 bases agree with TRBD1. Germline CDR1 reads SGHTA; CDR2 reads FQGNSA. The CDR3 length is 16 residues. Trimming at V came to 3 bases and at J to 0 bases, leaving 6 bases not matched to a gene.

CDR3 bases: TGCGCCAGCAGTCAGTGGGCTATGAGGGTTGGACTCCAAGGAGCTTTCTTT. It encodes CASSQWAMRVGLQGAFF. The gene calls are TRBV23-1 and TRBJ1-1; no clear D. TRBV23-1 belongs to the ORF category, with a function that is uncertain. The CDR3 runs 17 residues. Trimming took off 3 bases at V and 10 bases at J, with 27 bases between the two ends.

A single count supports this clone. The rearrangement links TRBV7-2 to TRBJ2-7; 9 bases map to TRBD1. Germline loops: CDR1 SGHTA, CDR2 FQGNSA. The J segment lost 3 bases and the V segment lost 1 base, leaving 4 bases of the junction unmatched. CDR3 length: 15 amino acids. The CDR3 spells CASSLGWTGVYEQYF. The CDR3 nucleotides are TGTGCCAGCAGCTTAGGCTGGACAGGGGTCTACGAGCAGTACTTC.

CDR3 sequence reads: CASSLEWGGEAFF. In DNA form, the CDR3 reads TGCGCCAGCAGCTTGGAATGGGGAGGGGAAGCTTTCTTT. This chain links TRBV5-1 with TRBJ1-1; no clear D gene. The V and J ends lost 0 bases and 8 bases respectively, with 11 bases between them. Germline assignment: CDR1 SGHRS and CDR2 YFSETQ. CDR3 size: 13 residues.

The genes are TRBV5-1 and TRBJ1-3, with 8 bases identical to TRBD1. J lost 8 bases, V lost 4 bases, and 11 bases had no gene match. The CDR3 covers 15 residues. Germline V gives CDR1 SGHRS, CDR2 YFSETQ. In DNA form, the CDR3 reads TGCGCCAGCAGCGACCGGACAGGGAGTGTTGACACCATATATTTT. It yields the protein CASSDRTGSVDTIYF.